The TCR beta chain under discussion was sequenced for a study of spatial heterogeneity in lung cancer (dated by TCRdb to the late 2010s). Regarding the study in general: More beta-chain than alpha-chain transcripts were consistently detected, likely reflecting higher beta-chain transcript abundance. The study linked features of the TCR repertoire to counts of nonsynonymous mutations, which were determined by whole-exome sequencing of tumor tissue. In the raw uncorrected reads, each unique combination of TCR and UMI appeared on average more than ten times. At surgery, about 210 tumor regions, around 68 matched nontumor lung samples and about 56 PBMC samples were TCR-sequenced for both alpha and beta chains. The study quantitatively compared TCR alpha and beta repertoires across multiple tumor regions, matched nontumor lung and blood in non-small cell lung cancer.

This clonotype was found many times. Its specific antigen is unknown. Per-base qualities were not stored, and no clone one base away is much larger. The sample's time point, from its label and the paper: sample taken at primary tumor resection. The donors were 70 or so patients from the lung TRACERx cohort who had early-stage, untreated non-small cell lung cancer. For TCR sequencing, whole RNA was extracted from tumor and nontumor lung tissue, or from cryopreserved PBMC samples, and no cell sorting was done. Only patients for whom sufficient RNA was available from at least two tumor regions were selected for TCR sequencing. Library generation was performed with 5' RACE. These reads were obtained on a NextSeq 500. To allow correction of PCR and sequencing errors, the TCR library protocol tagged every TCR cDNA molecule with a unique molecular identifier. On the study's bioinformatics: TCR identification, UMI-based error correction and CDR3 extraction were performed with Decombinator tools. Expanded TCRs were defined as those above a frequency of 2 per 1,000, corresponding to the top 1% of the tumor frequency distribution. Each repertoire was subsampled 100 times to 5,000 TCRs, after which Renyi diversity was computed with the R vegan package. CDR3 similarity networks were constructed using string-kernel similarity of amino acid triplets, with links drawn between CDR3s whose pairwise similarity was above 0.82. TCRdb took the public reads, trimmed them with fastp at Q25, ran MiXCR for clone calling and kept in-frame beta chains. Each CDR3 protein gets just one entry, which takes the most common genes and DNA from the rows behind it. TCRdb's processing, not the authors' own work, is the source of the V and J calls. The sample table contains roughly 80,000 distinct CDR3 sequences; only one count was recorded for under 8.5% of them. About 7% of the sample lies in the top ten.

Results and caveats for the whole study, not just this receptor: Confirming at a functional level the hypothesis that regional TCRs recognize regional mutations was considered to require additional single-cell paired TCR alpha and beta sequencing. Ubiquitous expanded tumor TCRs were found in blood more often at tumor resection than at routine follow-up.

This sequence originates from a male donor with early-stage non-small cell lung cancer. The sample in question was PBMCs, obtained at surgery.

The base sequence is TGTGCCAGCAGCCCCGTAGGAAGCAATCAGCCCCAGCATTTT. It translates as CASSPVGSNQPQHF. This sequence uses TRBV12-3 or TRBV12-4 and TRBJ1-5; the D gene cannot be resolved reliably. From cysteine to phenylalanine, the CDR3 is 14 amino acids long. Of all the DNA, just the CDR3 is kept, 42 bases in frame from base 1. V loses 6 bases of germline sequence and J loses 1 base, and the interval between the two ends is 10 bases.